These T cell receptor beta chains were read from a single sample in a study of shared clonotypes between healthy human individuals. Assay: immunoSEQ multiplex PCR; the TCRdb copy retains only in-frame clones and omits some. The data contain about 820,000 clones, 85% to 95% of them seen just once; the ten biggest clones take up 20% to 30%. The sequencing sample was made of naive CD8+ T cells sorted from blood. All receptors come from a man aged 30 to 39 in good health. Each CDR3 is given with its conserved first and last residue. The D gene is left open where the match is weak. Size values are once, few and many counts, or a class for expanded clones, and some rows have none.

>TRBJ1-1|-|-|TRBV28
CASSLLRTGNTEAFF
TGTGCCAGCAGTTTACTCCGCACGGGGAACACTGAAGCTTTCTTT
>TRBJ2-1|-|-|TRBV4-3
CASSPSLDNEQFF
TGCGCCAGCAGCCCGTCCCTCGACAATGAGCAGTTCTTC
>TRBJ2-2|-|-|TRBV4-3
CASSQAGETGELFF
TGCGCCAGCAGCCAAGCGGGGGAGACCGGGGAGCTGTTTTTT
>TRBJ1-3|once|-|TRBV7-8
CASSLDQGSGNTIYF
TGTGCCAGCAGCTTAGACCAGGGCTCTGGAAACACCATATATTTT
>TRBJ2-7|-|-|TRBV4-1
CASSQEDKRYEQYF
TGCGCCAGCAGCCAAGAGGACAAACGCTACGAGCAGTACTTC
>TRBJ2-7|-|TRBD1|TRBV30
CAWSLGTGYEQYF
TGTGCCTGGAGTCTTGGGACAGGCTACGAGCAGTACTTC
>TRBJ2-5|once|TRBD1|TRBV18
CASSDTGDETQYF
TGTGCCAGCTCAGACACAGGGGACGAGACCCAGTACTTC
>TRBJ1-1|-|-|TRBV21-1
CASWDFDEAFF
TGTGCCAGCTGGGACTTTGATGAAGCTTTCTTT
>TRBJ2-1|-|-|TRBV21-1
CASSKATGGKAYNEQFF
TGTGCCAGCAGCAAAGCAACAGGGGGTAAGGCCTACAATGAGCAGTTCTTC
>TRBJ2-1|once|TRBD2|TRBV29-1
CSVEASGRAWNEQFF
TGCAGCGTTGAGGCTAGCGGGAGGGCGTGGAATGAGCAGTTCTTC
>TRBJ2-7|-|-|TRBV28
CASSFTGGGYEQYF
TGTGCCAGCAGTTTTACAGGGGGGGGCTACGAGCAGTACTTC
>TRBJ2-1|-|TRBD2|TRBV7-9
CASSVPGTSGRANEQFF
TGTGCCAGCAGCGTTCCAGGGACTAGCGGGAGGGCCAATGAGCAGTTCTTC
>TRBJ2-3|-|TRBD1|TRBV19
CASSPGTGGSTDTQYF
TGTGCCAGTAGCCCCGGGACAGGGGGTTCCACAGATACGCAGTATTTT
>TRBJ1-4|-|-|TRBV21-1
CASSRVRTANEKLFF
TGTGCCAGCTCCAGGGTGAGGACTGCTAATGAAAAACTGTTTTTT
>TRBJ2-1|-|-|TRBV29-1
CSVEGRLDLAYNEQFF
TGCAGCGTTGAGGGTCGTCTAGACCTAGCCTACAATGAGCAGTTCTTC
>TRBJ1-2|few|-|TRBV7-9
CAIWDGLIGYTF
TGTGCCATATGGGACGGGCTTATTGGCTACACCTTC
>TRBJ2-1|-|-|TRBV27
CASSLSQSINEQFF
TGTGCCAGCAGTTTATCACAGTCCATTAATGAGCAGTTCTTC
>TRBJ2-1|-|-|TRBV27
CASSFAGTRNEQFF
TGTGCCAGCAGTTTCGCCGGGACTCGCAATGAGCAGTTCTTC
>TRBJ2-5|-|-|TRBV27
CASSLDNQETQYF
TGTGCCAGCAGCTTAGATAACCAAGAGACCCAGTACTTC
>TRBJ2-1|-|TRBD2|TRBV5-1
CASSQLAGAWDEQFF
TGCGCCAGCAGTCAGCTAGCGGGGGCTTGGGATGAGCAGTTCTTC
>TRBJ1-4|-|-|TRBV29-1
CSVVIGVNEKLFF
TGCAGCGTTGTTATAGGGGTGAATGAAAAACTGTTTTTT
>TRBJ2-7|once|TRBD2|TRBV13
CASSAGATYEQYF
TGTGCCAGCTCGGCGGGAGCGACCTACGAGCAGTACTTC
>TRBJ2-3|-|TRBD2|TRBV4-2
CASSQSGLALTDTQYF
TGTGCCAGCAGCCAATCGGGACTAGCTCTCACAGATACGCAATATTTT
>TRBJ1-2|-|-|TRBV25-1
CASTGQDYGYTF
TGTGCCAGCACCGGACAAGACTATGGCTACACCTTC
>TRBJ1-1|-|-|TRBV9
CASSEMGTGTEAFF
TGTGCCAGCAGCGAGATGGGGACGGGCACTGAAGCTTTCTTT
>TRBJ2-7|-|-|TRBV28
CASSLEDYEQYF
TGTGCCAGCAGTCTCGAGGACTACGAGCAGTACTTC
>TRBJ2-7|-|-|TRBV11-2
CASSLVSGEQYF
TGTGCCAGCAGCTTAGTAAGTGGCGAGCAGTACTTC
>TRBJ2-2|-|-|TRBV29-1
CSVVGATGELFF
TGCAGCGTTGTCGGGGCCACCGGGGAGCTGTTTTTT
>TRBJ1-5|-|TRBD1|TRBV6-6
CASSSGTGGLPQHF
TGTGCCAGCAGTTCAGGGACAGGGGGCTTGCCCCAGCATTTT
>TRBJ2-1|-|-|TRBV9
CASSGDYYNEQFF
TGTGCCAGCAGCGGCGACTACTACAATGAGCAGTTCTTC
>TRBJ1-1|-|TRBD1|TRBV27
CASSLWKGADTEAFF
TGTGCCAGCAGTTTGTGGAAGGGGGCTGACACTGAAGCTTTCTTT
>TRBJ2-1|-|-|TRBV28
CASSFPGSSYNEQFF
TGTGCCAGCAGTTTCCCCGGGAGCTCCTACAATGAGCAGTTCTTC
>TRBJ1-2|-|-|TRBV4-1
CASSQDPGATGYTF
TGCGCCAGCAGCCAAGATCCCGGGGCGACTGGCTACACCTTC
>TRBJ2-2|-|-|TRBV29-1
CSGTRDPGELFF
TGCAGCGGAACCAGGGATCCCGGGGAGCTGTTTTTT
>TRBJ1-1|-|-|TRBV28
CASSRDRNTEAFF
TGTGCCAGCAGTCGCGACAGGAACACTGAAGCTTTCTTT
>TRBJ2-7|-|-|TRBV11-2
CASSFGLYEQYF
TGTGCCAGCAGCTTTGGACTCTACGAGCAGTACTTC
>TRBJ2-7|-|-|TRBV4-1
CASSQVISGASAYEQYF
TGCGCCAGCAGCCAAGTGATTTCCGGGGCCTCTGCCTACGAGCAGTACTTC
>TRBJ1-1|once|TRBD1|TRBV5-1
CATAPGQTVNTEAFF
TGCGCCACCGCCCCGGGACAGACCGTGAACACTGAAGCTTTCTTT
>TRBJ2-7|once|-|TRBV5-6
CASSRGAEDEQYF
TGTGCCAGCAGCAGGGGGGCCGAGGACGAGCAGTACTTC
>TRBJ2-1|once|TRBD2|TRBV29-1
CSVRLAQENSVYNEQFF
TGCAGCGTGAGACTAGCGCAGGAGAATAGTGTCTACAATGAGCAGTTCTTC
>TRBJ2-7|-|TRBD1|TRBV30
CAWSVGPGGHSSYEQYF
TGTGCCTGGAGTGTAGGTCCAGGGGGCCACTCATCCTACGAGCAGTACTTC
>TRBJ2-3|-|TRBD2|TRBV9
CASSGGERESTDTQYF
TGTGCCAGCAGCGGAGGGGAGCGGGAGAGTACAGATACGCAGTATTTT
>TRBJ2-7|-|-|TRBV18
CASYQPGLSYEQYF
TGTGCCAGCTACCAGCCAGGTTTATCTTACGAGCAGTACTTC
>TRBJ2-6|-|-|TRBV29-1
CSVLFWGASGANVLTF
TGCAGCGTTCTCTTTTGGGGGGCGTCTGGGGCCAACGTCCTGACTTTC
>TRBJ2-1|-|-|TRBV12-5
CASGLGFWDSNEQFF
TGTGCTAGTGGTTTGGGTTTTTGGGACTCGAATGAGCAGTTCTTC
>TRBJ2-7|-|-|TRBV9
CASGYEQYF
TGTGCCAGCGGCTACGAGCAGTACTTC
>TRBJ2-5|-|-|TRBV2
CASSEVDQETQYF
TGTGCCAGCAGTGAGGTAGATCAAGAGACCCAGTACTTC
>TRBJ2-7|-|-|TRBV4-1
CASSQDPAFRNYEQYF
TGCGCCAGCAGCCAAGACCCGGCCTTCAGAAACTACGAGCAGTACTTC
>TRBJ2-5|-|-|TRBV11-2
CASSLGSGTEQETQYF
TGTGCCAGCAGCTTAGGAAGCGGAACCGAACAAGAGACCCAGTACTTC
>TRBJ2-5|-|-|TRBV27
CASTDEGQTQYF
TGTGCCAGCACAGACGAGGGTCAGACCCAGTACTTC
>TRBJ2-3|-|TRBD2|TRBV4-1
CASSPLVSGSWDTDTQYF
TGCGCCAGCAGCCCCCTGGTGAGCGGGAGTTGGGACACAGATACGCAGTATTTT
>TRBJ2-1|-|-|TRBV9
CASSPSPPVHEQFF
TGTGCCAGCAGCCCCAGCCCCCCAGTCCATGAGCAGTTCTTC
>TRBJ1-5|-|-|TRBV4-1
CASSQVQFRNQPQHF
TGCGCCAGCAGCCAAGTCCAATTCAGAAATCAGCCCCAGCATTTT
>TRBJ2-7|-|-|TRBV10-2
CASSESPYEQYF
TGCGCCAGCAGCGAGTCCCCCTACGAGCAGTACTTC
>TRBJ2-7|-|-|TRBV7-2
CASSLDRGYEQYF
TGTGCCAGCAGCTTAGACCGGGGATACGAGCAGTACTTC
>TRBJ2-1|-|TRBD2|TRBV7-6
CASSLIAGSSYNEQFF
TGTGCCAGCAGCTTGATAGCGGGAAGCTCCTACAATGAGCAGTTCTTC
>TRBJ2-7|-|-|TRBV27
CASSPQGPTYEQYF
TGTGCCAGCAGTCCCCAGGGACCTACCTACGAGCAGTACTTC